This TCR beta chain is from a study of response to subunit inactivated influenza vaccine. This CDR3 region has 15 residues. The J segment lost 4 bases and the V segment lost 4 bases, leaving 4 bases of the junction unmatched. TCRdb independently ran MiXCR on the RT-PCR reads; one entry per CDR3 protein. The table has 800,000 or so distinct CDR3 sequences, 21% seen once; the top ten hold about a tenth. Study results and caveats: After each seasonal influenza vaccination, few new T cells are recruited, the authors suggested.

Turning to this clonotype: The antigen remains undetermined.

Sequencing was performed on PBMCs from blood, taken roughly 5 days after vaccination. This TCR was sampled from a man aged 45 to 65 who received an inactivated influenza vaccine. The chain links TRBV12-3 or TRBV12-4 to TRBJ2-3, with 11 bases matching TRBD2. Here the CDR3 reads CASSSTSGTADTQYF. CDR3 sequence (DNA): TGTGCCAGCAGTTCGACTAGCGGGACCGCAGATACGCAGTATTTT.